Listed below are T cell receptor beta chains from one sample, sequenced in a study of blood T cell repertoires in COVID-19. Some clones are missing from TCRdb's copy, which holds only in-frame ones; the method was immunoSEQ multiplex PCR. This sample has approximately 50,000 clones, with 90% found just once. The sample consisted of peripheral blood. The receptors were gathered from a middle-aged man with acute or convalescent COVID-19. The CDR3 runs from the conserved cysteine through the conserved F or W. A D gene is named only where the DNA matches it firmly. The size entry is marked missing in some rows and otherwise reads once, few, many or a size class.

V	size	D	J	CDR3	DNA
TRBV7-3	.	TRBD2	TRBJ2-1	CASSLTGTSGRGSYNEQFF	TGTGCCAGCAGCTTAACCGGGACTAGCGGGAGAGGGTCCTACAATGAGCAGTTCTTC
TRBV6-2/TRBV6-3	.	.	TRBJ2-2	CASSSVKTGPTGELFF	TGTGCCAGCAGTTCCGTAAAAACAGGGCCCACCGGGGAGCTGTTTTTT
TRBV18	once	.	TRBJ2-1	CASLATETYNEQFF	TGTGCCAGCTTAGCGACGGAAACTTACAATGAGCAGTTCTTC
TRBV5-1	.	TRBD2	TRBJ2-1	CASSLASGRGNEQFF	TGCGCCAGCAGCTTGGCTAGCGGGAGAGGCAATGAGCAGTTCTTC
TRBV7-8	.	.	TRBJ1-5	CASSLGLRGYNQPQHF	TGTGCCAGCAGCTTAGGATTACGGGGTTACAATCAGCCCCAGCATTTT
TRBV5-1	.	.	TRBJ1-2	CASSLSGGAFGYTF	TGCGCCAGCAGCTTGTCGGGGGGCGCGTTTGGCTACACCTTC
TRBV6-5	.	.	TRBJ1-6	CASSYERTDNSPLHF	TGTGCCAGCAGTTACGAAAGGACAGATAATTCACCCCTCCACTTT
TRBV6-2/TRBV6-3	.	.	TRBJ2-1	CASSRNRVPNEQFF	TGTGCCAGCAGTCGCAACAGGGTCCCCAATGAGCAGTTCTTC
TRBV10-3	.	.	TRBJ1-6	CAITETDNSPLHF	TGTGCCATCACGGAGACAGATAATTCACCCCTCCACTTT
TRBV5-1	.	TRBD1	TRBJ1-1	CASSTGQGPEAFF	TGCGCCAGCAGCACCGGACAGGGCCCTGAAGCTTTCTTT
TRBV6-5	.	TRBD2	TRBJ2-5	CASRRAGVETQYF	TGTGCCAGCAGACGAGCGGGAGTAGAGACCCAGTACTTC
TRBV25-1	.	.	TRBJ2-6	CASSGGPGANVLTF	TGTGCCAGCAGTGGGGGGCCTGGGGCCAACGTCCTGACTTTC
TRBV6-1	.	TRBD1	TRBJ1-2	CASSEAGQGDGYTF	TGTGCCAGCAGTGAAGCCGGACAGGGTGATGGCTACACCTTC
TRBV29-1	.	TRBD1	TRBJ2-3	CSVEAGQGRTDTQYF	TGCAGCGTTGAAGCAGGACAGGGGCGTACAGATACGCAGTATTTT
TRBV5-8	once	TRBD2	TRBJ2-1	CASSTPGTRSNEQFF	TGTGCCAGCAGCACCCCCGGGACTAGATCCAATGAGCAGTTCTTC
TRBV11-2	.	.	TRBJ1-1	CASSLSGSGLPEAFF	TGTGCCAGCAGCTTATCGGGGTCCGGGCTTCCTGAAGCTTTCTTT
TRBV4-1	once	TRBD1	TRBJ2-4	CASSQEDSRDRGNTAKNIQYF	TGCGCCAGCAGCCAAGAAGACAGCCGAGACAGGGGGAATACCGCCAAAAACATTCAGTACTTC
TRBV20-1	.	.	TRBJ2-1	CSASGYNEQFF	TGCAGTGCTAGCGGCTACAATGAGCAGTTCTTC
TRBV21-1	.	.	TRBJ2-7	CASIKHRASHLYEQYF	TGTGCCAGCATCAAACACAGGGCCTCGCACCTCTACGAGCAGTACTTC
TRBV6-4	.	TRBD1	TRBJ1-1	CASSGQGGGTEAFF	TGTGCCAGCAGTGGACAGGGGGGAGGCACTGAAGCTTTCTTT
TRBV24-1	.	.	TRBJ1-1	CATRFGGNTEAFF	TGTGCCACCAGGTTCGGGGGGAACACTGAAGCTTTCTTT
TRBV3-1/TRBV3-2	.	TRBD2	TRBJ2-3	CASSQSGRGTDTQYF	TGTGCCAGCAGCCAGAGCGGGAGGGGAACAGATACGCAGTATTTT
TRBV5-1	.	.	TRBJ2-3	CASSLGGDTQYF	TGCGCCAGCAGCCTCGGAGGGGATACGCAGTATTTT
TRBV5-1	.	TRBD1	TRBJ2-7	CASSLEGTGGYEQYF	TGCGCCAGCAGCTTGGAGGGGACAGGGGGCTACGAGCAGTACTTC
TRBV5-1	once	TRBD2	TRBJ2-1	CASSSQGTSGDNEQFF	TGCGCCAGCAGCTCGCAAGGGACTAGCGGGGACAATGAGCAGTTCTTC
TRBV20-1	.	.	TRBJ1-1	CSAPGQRAFF	TGCAGTGCCCCAGGACAGCGAGCTTTCTTT
TRBV9	.	TRBD2	TRBJ2-1	CASSPRGGGDNEQFF	TGTGCCAGCAGCCCTAGAGGCGGGGGGGACAATGAGCAGTTCTTC
TRBV5-5	.	TRBD1	TRBJ1-4	CASRGGQNEKLFF	TGTGCCAGCAGAGGGGGACAGAATGAAAAACTGTTTTTT
TRBV19	.	TRBD2	TRBJ2-2	CASSIKGGRGRTGELFF	TGTGCCAGTAGTATAAAAGGCGGGAGGGGGAGGACCGGGGAGCTGTTTTTT
TRBV13	.	.	TRBJ2-2	CASSLDRPNTGELFF	TGTGCCAGCAGCTTAGACAGACCGAACACCGGGGAGCTGTTTTTT
TRBV27	.	.	TRBJ2-1	CASRSSSVSSYNEQFF	TGTGCCAGCAGATCGAGTAGCGTAAGCTCCTACAATGAGCAGTTCTTC
TRBV7-9	.	TRBD1	TRBJ2-6	CARAGTAHSPGANVLTF	TGTGCCAGGGCCGGGACAGCTCACTCCCCTGGGGCCAACGTCCTGACTTTC
TRBV11-2	.	.	TRBJ2-5	CASSSGETQYF	TGTGCCAGCAGCTCGGGGGAGACCCAGTACTTC
TRBV11-3	.	.	TRBJ1-2	CASSLPSHQGIVGYTF	TGTGCCAGCAGCTTACCTTCACATCAGGGAATAGTAGGCTACACCTTC
TRBV19	.	.	TRBJ1-2	CASSIDLGTGGYTF	TGTGCCAGTAGTATAGATCTGGGCACAGGAGGCTACACCTTC
TRBV14	.	TRBD1	TRBJ1-2	CASSQVTGGLSYTF	TGTGCCAGCAGCCAAGTAACAGGGGGCCTCAGCTACACCTTC
TRBV7-8	.	.	TRBJ2-1	CASSYLGAGRLLGEQFF	TGTGCCAGCAGCTACCTGGGCGCGGGACGTCTATTGGGTGAGCAGTTCTTC
TRBV5-1	.	TRBD1	TRBJ1-2	CASSLEGQSYGYTF	TGCGCCAGCAGCTTGGAGGGACAGAGCTATGGCTACACCTTC
TRBV27	.	.	TRBJ2-3	CASSLWSGLLPGTSTDTQYF	TGTGCCAGCAGTTTGTGGAGTGGGTTACTCCCCGGAACTTCCACAGATACGCAGTATTTT
TRBV7-2	.	.	TRBJ2-1	CASSRLTGSPSIYNEQFF	TGTGCCAGCAGCAGACTCACCGGGAGCCCAAGCATATACAATGAGCAGTTCTTC
TRBV12-5	.	TRBD1	TRBJ1-3	CASGQRQGAGGTIYF	TGTGCTAGTGGCCAGAGACAGGGTGCAGGCGGCACCATATATTTT
TRBV13	once	TRBD2	TRBJ2-7	CASSTRTSSYEQYF	TGTGCCAGCAGCACCCGGACTAGCAGCTACGAGCAGTACTTC
TRBV21-1	.	.	TRBJ2-7	CASRAPRTGFSYEQYF	TGTGCCAGCAGGGCACCCCGGACAGGGTTCAGCTACGAGCAGTACTTC
TRBV7-6	.	TRBD2	TRBJ2-1	CASSTRLAGVGEQFF	TGTGCCAGCAGCACCCGACTAGCGGGAGTGGGTGAGCAGTTCTTC
TRBV19	.	TRBD2	TRBJ2-7	CASSDERGTFYEQYF	TGTGCCAGTAGTGATGAGCGGGGTACGTTCTACGAGCAGTACTTC
TRBV4-3	.	.	TRBJ1-4	CASSQERVRGNEKLFF	TGCGCCAGCAGCCAAGAGAGGGTGCGAGGGAACGAAAAACTGTTTTTT
TRBV19	.	.	TRBJ1-2	CASSISRSNYGYTF	TGTGCCAGTAGTATTTCCAGGTCTAACTATGGCTACACCTTC